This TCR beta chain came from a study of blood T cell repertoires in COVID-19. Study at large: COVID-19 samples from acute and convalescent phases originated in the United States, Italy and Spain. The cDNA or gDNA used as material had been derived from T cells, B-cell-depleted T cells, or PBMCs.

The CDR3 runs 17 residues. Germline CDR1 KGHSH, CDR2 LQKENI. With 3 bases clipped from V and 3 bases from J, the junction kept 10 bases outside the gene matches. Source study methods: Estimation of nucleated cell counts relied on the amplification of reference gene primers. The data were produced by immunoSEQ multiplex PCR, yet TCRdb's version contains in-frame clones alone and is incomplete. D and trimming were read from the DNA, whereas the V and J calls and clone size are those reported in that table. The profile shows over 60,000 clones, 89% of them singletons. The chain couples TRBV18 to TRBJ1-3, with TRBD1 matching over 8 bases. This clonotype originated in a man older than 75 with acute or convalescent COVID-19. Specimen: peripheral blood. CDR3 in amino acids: CASSPSQGATGGNTIYF. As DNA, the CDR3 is TGTGCCAGCTCACCTAGCCAGGGGGCCACAGGTGGAAACACCATATATTTT.